Reported below is one T cell receptor (beta chain). The CDR3 is 14 residues long. Between the trimmed V and J ends, which lost 0 bases and 8 bases, there was a span of 11 bases. Germline lookup yields CDR1 LGHNA and CDR2 YSLEER. The source of the sample is a study of blood T cell repertoires in COVID-19. Per the study methods: The assay estimated nucleated cells by amplifying reference gene primers. The method was immunoSEQ multiplex PCR; TCRdb's version includes in-frame clones alone and lacks a portion of them. V, J and clone size reflect that table, while D and trimming were determined from the DNA. The sample has 15,000 to 20,000 clones; about 89% are singletons.

The sequenced material came from peripheral blood. This clonotype was obtained from a human donor in a cohort sampled during active COVID-19. The chain combines TRBV4-3 with TRBJ2-1; D call uncertain. The CDR3 sequence: CASSQEGSMHEQFF. The CDR3 region has the DNA TGCGCCAGCAGCCAAGAAGGTAGCATGCATGAGCAGTTCTTC.